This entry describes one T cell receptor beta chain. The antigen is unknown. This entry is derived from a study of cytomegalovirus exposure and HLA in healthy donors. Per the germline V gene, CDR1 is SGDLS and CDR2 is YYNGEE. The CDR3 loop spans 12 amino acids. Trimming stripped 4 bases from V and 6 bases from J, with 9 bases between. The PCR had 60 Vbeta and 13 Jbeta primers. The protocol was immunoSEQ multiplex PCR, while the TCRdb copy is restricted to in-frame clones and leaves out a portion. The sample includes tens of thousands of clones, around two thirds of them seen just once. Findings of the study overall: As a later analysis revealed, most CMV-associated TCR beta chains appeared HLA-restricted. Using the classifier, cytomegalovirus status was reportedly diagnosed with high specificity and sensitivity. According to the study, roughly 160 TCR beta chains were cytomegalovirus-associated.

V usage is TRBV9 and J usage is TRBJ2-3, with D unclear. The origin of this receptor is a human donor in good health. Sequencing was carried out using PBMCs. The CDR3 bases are TGTGCCAGCAGCTCCGCAGCGGATACGCAGTATTTT. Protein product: CASSSAADTQYF. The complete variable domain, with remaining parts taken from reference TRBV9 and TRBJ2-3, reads DSGVTQTPKHLITATGQRVTLRCSPRSGDLSVYWYQQSLDQGLQFLIQYYNGEERAKGNILERFSAQQFPDLHSELNLSSLELGDSALYFCASSSAADTQYFGPGTRLTVL.